Sequencing of this TCR beta chain was carried out in a study of T cells after yellow fever vaccination. At the level of the study: SMART-Seq v4 Ultra Low Input handled preparation of low-cell-number fractions. Study-wide points: Only a minor proportion of clonotypes was detected across both CD4 and CD8 compartments. It was the secondary response that reached its peak faster, day 5 versus 15, but it was weaker.

This CDR3 spans 14 amino acids. The ends were cut back, 6 bases at V and 6 bases at J, with 15 bases in the middle. The germline V gene has CDR1 MNHEY and CDR2 SMNVEV (reference sequence). TCRdb passed the 5' RACE reads through MiXCR, listing each CDR3 protein once. The data show approximately 450,000 distinct CDR3 sequences, about 19% seen once. About this clonotype: The antigen remains unidentified.

The sequenced sample was PBMCs, obtained before the yellow fever booster vaccination. The chain joins TRBV27 to TRBJ1-5; D might be TRBD1 (5 bases). The clonotype was recovered from a man aged 18 to 30 who received the YFV17D yellow fever vaccine. CDR3 bases: TGTGCCAGCAGAGGGGACGGCCTTTTTCAGCCCCAGCATTTT. Its translation: CASRGDGLFQPQHF.